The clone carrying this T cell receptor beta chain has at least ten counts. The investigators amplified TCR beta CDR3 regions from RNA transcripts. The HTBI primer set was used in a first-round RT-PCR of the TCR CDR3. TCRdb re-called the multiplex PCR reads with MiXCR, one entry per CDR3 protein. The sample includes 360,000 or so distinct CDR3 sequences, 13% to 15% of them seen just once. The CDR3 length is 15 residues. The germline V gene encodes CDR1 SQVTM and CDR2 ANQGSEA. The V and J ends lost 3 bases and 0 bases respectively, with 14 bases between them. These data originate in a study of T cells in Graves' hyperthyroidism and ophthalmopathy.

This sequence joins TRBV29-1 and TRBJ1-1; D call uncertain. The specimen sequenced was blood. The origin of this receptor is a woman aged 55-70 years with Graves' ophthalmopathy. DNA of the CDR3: TGCAGCGTTGATCGTTCCACAGCGGTGAACACTGAAGCTTTCTTT. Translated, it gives CSVDRSTAVNTEAFF.